Listed here are 5 T cell receptor beta chains from one sample, sequenced in a study of blood T cell repertoires in COVID-19. Measured with immunoSEQ multiplex PCR; TCRdb has only the in-frame clones, and not every one. The profile shows around 200,000 clones, more than 70% of them singletons. Input material: peripheral blood. The receptors here all came from a man aged 40-55 years with active or convalescent COVID-19.

V gene TRBV5-1 combines with J gene TRBJ2-2; D ambiguous. Germline V gives CDR1 SGHRS, CDR2 YFSETQ. Trimming shortened V by 3 bases and J by 6 bases, and 9 bases separated the two germline ends. The CDR3 is 13 amino acids. CDR3 nucleotide sequence: TGCGCCAGCAGCTCCCCCGAGCCCGGGGAGCTGTTTTTT. Translated, it gives CASSSPEPGELFF.

CDR3 DNA sequence: TGTGCCAGCAGCACCAGACAGGTCACAGATACGCAGTATTTT. It yields the protein CASSTRQVTDTQYF. V gene TRBV5-4 combines with J gene TRBJ2-3; a weak D match, TRBD1 (6 bases). V was cut by 4 bases and J by 2 bases, with 11 bases left in between. This CDR3 has 14 residues. Per the germline V gene, CDR1 is SGHNT and CDR2 is YYREEE (reference sequence).

The rearrangement links TRBV6-5 to TRBJ1-2; D is unclear. The CDR3 runs 15 residues. Deletions cut 7 bases from V and 1 base from J, with 16 bases between. The germline gives CDR1 MNHEY, CDR2 SVGAGI. CDR3 region: CASTPVANVNYGYTF. The CDR3 DNA reads TGTGCCAGCACCCCCGTGGCAAACGTTAACTATGGCTACACCTTC.

This clone showed up just once. The gene calls are TRBV7-2 and TRBJ1-2, with unresolved D. With 1 base removed from V and 4 bases from J, the gap between germline ends came to 13 bases. The CDR3 is made up of 15 amino acids. Germline V gene sequence: CDR1 SGHTA, CDR2 FQGNSA. The CDR3 is CASSLDPGTSYGYTF. Written as DNA, the CDR3 is TGTGCCAGCAGCTTAGATCCGGGAACCAGCTATGGCTACACCTTC.

This clone was found once. V and J are TRBV5-1 and TRBJ1-4; D unresolved. Trimming pared 0 bases from V and 0 bases from J, leaving 9 bases between. This CDR3 region has 16 residues. The germline gives CDR1 SGHRS, CDR2 YFSETQ. The CDR3 DNA sequence: TGCGCCAGCAGCTTGGGTGACACAACAACTAATGAAAAACTGTTTTTT. Its protein is CASSLGDTTTNEKLFF.